Listed here is a single T cell receptor beta chain. Its matching antigen is unknown. RNA transcripts served as the template for amplifying TCR beta CDR3 regions. HTBI primers were employed in a first-round RT-PCR of the TCR CDR3. TCRdb reprocessed the multiplex PCR reads via MiXCR and lists one record per CDR3 protein. Of about 290,000 distinct CDR3 sequences detected, about 16% appear once; the ten largest clones hold over 30%. The sample belongs to a study of T cells in Graves' hyperthyroidism and ophthalmopathy. Study-level points and caveats: The model identified upcoming ophthalmopathy a median around 7.1 months ahead of onset. A model built on 13 V-J features separated ophthalmopathy from stable hyperthyroidism.

This CDR3 region has 16 residues. Germline V lookup: CDR1 SGHAT, CDR2 FQNNGV. The V gene end was trimmed by 3 bases and the J gene end by 6 bases; junction bases not matched to a gene: 12. The chain is built from TRBV11-2 and TRBJ2-7, with 9 bases that match TRBD2. The sequenced sample was blood. This TCR derives from a woman aged 45-65 years with Graves' hyperthyroidism that later progressed to Graves' ophthalmopathy. CDR3 DNA: TGTGCCAGCAGCTTTCCCAGGGGACTAGCCTCGTCCGAGCAGTACTTC. Translation: CASSFPRGLASSEQYF.